The clone carrying this TCR beta chain occurred many times. This specimen belongs to a study of T cells in Graves' hyperthyroidism and ophthalmopathy. Using RNA transcripts as the source, TCR beta CDR3 regions were amplified. Carried out on the TCR CDR3, a first-round RT-PCR used the HTBI primer set. TCRdb used MiXCR to reprocess the multiplex PCR reads, holding one entry per CDR3 protein. The sample shows 500,000 or so distinct CDR3 sequences, 15% to 20% of them seen only once. Patients affected by ophthalmopathy presented a Clinical Activity Score of at least 3, a NOSPECS grade of at least 4, and disease duration below 3 months. Diagnostic assessment was based on clinical symptoms, serum thyroxine and TRAb, thyroid ultrasound and orbital computed tomography. The CDR3 covers 16 residues. The V segment lost 0 bases and the J segment 7 bases; nucleotides outside the gene matches: 7. Germline CDR1 reads SGHTA; CDR2 reads FQGTGA.

The clonotype originates from a woman between 18 and 29 years old with Graves' ophthalmopathy. The sequencing input was blood. The chain couples TRBV7-3 to TRBJ2-5; TRBD1 aligns across 11 bases. CDR3 loop: CASSLTPPGQGGTQYF. CDR3 nucleotide sequence: TGTGCCAGCAGCTTAACGCCCCCGGGACAGGGGGGGACCCAGTACTTC.